The 13 T cell receptor beta chains below all came from one sample that was sequenced in a study of prognosis after radiotherapy for stage I lung cancer. Two-round multiplex PCR, the amplification method, yielded TCR beta CDR3 from genomic DNA. First-round PCR amplification was performed with primers specific to each TRBV and TRBJ gene. TCRdb independently ran MiXCR on the multiplex PCR reads; one entry per CDR3 protein. The sample holds 13,000 to 15,000 distinct CDR3 sequences, about 57% seen once. Sequencing used PBMCs, obtained before or after stereotactic body radiation therapy (not recorded which). All receptors come from a donor aged 50 or older with non-small cell lung cancer.

This clonotype is classed as medium-sized (0.01 to 0.1%). The chain carries TRBV12-3 or TRBV12-4 and TRBJ2-2; D is possibly TRBD2 (6 bases). This CDR3 spans 15 amino acids. V was pared by 3 bases and J by 1 base, with 9 bases between. CDR3 sequence reads: CASSFAGGNTGELFF. CDR3 in DNA: TGTGCCAGCAGTTTTGCCGGGGGGAACACCGGGGAGCTGTTTTTT.

This clonotype is deemed medium-sized. The chain links TRBV27 to TRBJ2-7; 8 bases are a match to TRBD1. V lost 5 bases and J lost 4; bases outside the gene matches: 7. The CDR3 loop spans 14 amino acids. Per germline, CDR1 MNHEY and CDR2 SMNVEV (reference sequence). The CDR3 DNA follows: TGTGCCAGCAGTGGACAGGGTGCTTGGTACGAGCAGTACTTC. Amino acids: CASSGQGAWYEQYF.

Only one count was recorded for this clonotype. J is TRBJ2-7 and V is TRBV5-1; D possibly corresponds to TRBD1 (5 bases). With 4 bases removed from V and 2 bases from J, the gap between germline ends came to 13 bases. The CDR3 totals 14 residues. The germline V gene has CDR1 SGHRS and CDR2 YFSETQ. The CDR3 loop is CASSQSTATYEQYF. DNA of the CDR3: TGCGCCAGCAGCCAGTCGACAGCTACCTACGAGCAGTACTTC.

This clonotype is medium-sized in the sample. The V and J genes are TRBV12-3 or TRBV12-4 and TRBJ1-2, with 9 nucleotides matching TRBD1. This CDR3 contains 16 residues. Trimming at V came to 2 bases and at J to 2 bases, leaving 6 bases not matched to a gene. CDR3 sequence (DNA): TGTGCCAGCAGTTTAAGGGAGGGACAGGGAAACTATGGCTACACCTTC. Amino acids: CASSLREGQGNYGYTF.

The count of this clonotype is one. The chain carries TRBV11-3 and TRBJ2-7; D remains ambiguous. Per the germline V gene, CDR1 is SGHNT and CDR2 is YENEEA. Trimming pared 2 bases from V and 2 bases from J, leaving 13 bases between. This CDR3 is 15 amino acids long. The CDR3 nucleotides read TGTGCCAGCAGCTTATCGCGTACGGCGGCCTACGAGCAGTACTTC. This encodes CASSLSRTAAYEQYF.

This clonotype has a count of ten or more. This chain connects TRBV9 to TRBJ2-1; the D gene is possibly TRBD2 (6 bases). Trimming stripped 1 base from V and 2 bases from J, with 10 bases between. The CDR3 is made up of 15 amino acids. Germline loops: CDR1 SGDLS, CDR2 YYNGEE. CDR3 nucleotides: TGTGCCAGCAGCGTAACGGCTAGCGCCTACAATGAGCAGTTCTTC. Translation gives CASSVTASAYNEQFF.

The CDR3 here is CASSFRQGNTGELFF. CDR3 sequence (DNA): TGCGCCAGCAGCTTCCGACAGGGGAACACCGGGGAGCTGTTTTTT. The chain recombines TRBV5-1 with TRBJ2-2; 7 bases align to TRBD1. CDR1 and CDR2 from the germline V gene are SGHRS and YFSETQ. This CDR3 comprises 15 residues. V lost 2 bases to trimming and J lost 1 base; unmatched junction nucleotides: 2. Full variable domain (remainder filled in from reference TRBV5-1 and TRBJ2-2): KAGVTQTPRYLIKTRGQQVTLSCSPISGHRSVSWYQQTPGQGLQFLFEYFSETQRNKGNFPGRFSGRQFSNSRSEMNVSTLELGDSALYLCASSFRQGNTGELFFGEGSRLTVL.

This clonotype was seen ten or more times. This rearrangement joins TRBV3-1 to TRBJ2-3; D unresolved. The germline V gene encodes CDR1 LGHDT and CDR2 YNNKEL (reference sequence). Trimming removed 1 base from V and 5 bases from J, with 7 bases in between. This CDR3 is 13 amino acids long. The CDR3 DNA follows: TGTGCCAGCAGCCAAGCCGGTCTAGATACGCAGTATTTT. It encodes CASSQAGLDTQYF.

As concerns this clonotype: A single base is all that separates this from a far larger clone, so a read error is likely. The chain couples TRBV4-2 to TRBJ2-7, with TRBD1 as a possible D gene (5 bases). The CDR3 is 14 amino acids. CDR1 and CDR2 from the germline V gene are LGHNA and YNFKEQ. The CDR3: CANSQERGSYEQYF. DNA of the CDR3: TGCGCCAACAGCCAAGAAAGGGGTTCCTACGAGCAGTACTTC.

This clonotype is judged medium-sized. One junction end does not reproduce the germline sequence, and a read error may be involved. The rearrangement joins TRBV6-1 to TRBJ1-2; D is undetermined. CDR1 MNHNS and CDR2 SASEGT come from the germline V gene. The CDR3 length is 13 residues. Written as DNA, the CDR3 is TGTGCCAGCAGCCCGAGCTCTAACGATGGCTACACCTTC. Its protein is CASSPSSNDGYTF.

J is TRBJ1-5 and V is TRBV20-1, with 8 nucleotides matching TRBD1. After removal of 3 bases from V and 6 bases from J, the junction contained 10 bases not matched to a gene. This CDR3 contains 15 residues. Germline CDR1 DFQATT, CDR2 SNEGSKA (reference sequence). CDR3 coding DNA: TGCAGTGCTAGGCCGATGGACAGGGACCTTCAGCCCCAGCATTTT. It is translated as CSARPMDRDLQPQHF.

The genes are TRBV24-1 and TRBJ2-1; 7 nucleotides align to TRBD1. Per the germline V gene, CDR1 is KGHDR and CDR2 is SFDVKD. V lost 5 bases to trimming and J lost 8 bases; unmatched junction nucleotides: 11. The CDR3 contains 15 residues. DNA for the CDR3: TGTGCCACCAGTGTACCCGGGACAGTGGTGGATGAGCAGTTCTTC. This sequence encodes CATSVPGTVVDEQFF.

The rearrangement links TRBV6-2 or TRBV6-3 to TRBJ2-7; 12 bases fit TRBD2. V shed 5 bases, J shed 4 bases, and the junction held 0 bases outside the gene matches. CDR3 size: 13 residues. CDR1 is MNHEY, CDR2 SVGEGT, per germline. This CDR3 reads CASSGTSGYEQYF. CDR3 bases: TGTGCCAGCAGTGGGACTAGCGGGTACGAGCAGTACTTC.